One and the same sample provided the 20 T cell receptor beta chains below, sequenced in a study of OX40 agonist ivuxolimab in advanced cancers. Profiling relied on immunoSEQ multiplex PCR, and the TCRdb table lists in-frame clones only, not all of them. The sample consists of about 80,000 clones, around 84% of them appearing once. The sequencing here drew on CD4+ or CD8+ T cells sorted from blood, taken in a trial of the OX40 agonist ivuxolimab. The source is an adult with an advanced solid tumor such as melanoma, head and neck, liver or kidney cancer.

The J gene is TRBJ2-5, the V gene TRBV19; D may be TRBD1 (5 bases). Germline CDR1 LNHDA, CDR2 SQIVND (reference sequence). CDR3 length: 13 amino acids. V lost 4 bases, J lost 3 bases, and 9 bases lay in between. Written as DNA, the CDR3 is TGTGCCAGTAGTAGACAGAGCGAAGAGACCCAGTACTTC. It is translated as CASSRQSEETQYF.

The rearrangement joins TRBV30 to TRBJ1-1; unclear D gene. The CDR3 extends over 13 amino acids. Deletions cut 0 bases from V and 1 base from J, with 6 bases between. Germline V CDR1 and CDR2: GTSNPN, SVGIG (reference sequence). The CDR3 loop is CAWSVFENTEAFF. CDR3 in DNA: TGTGCCTGGAGTGTATTTGAGAACACTGAAGCTTTCTTT.

J is TRBJ1-2 and V is TRBV6-1; possibly TRBD1 for D (5 bases). CDR3 length: 14 amino acids. V shed 2 bases and J shed 4 bases, with 11 bases lying between them. The germline V gene has CDR1 MNHNS and CDR2 SASEGT. The CDR3 reads CASSEWGSIYGYTF. CDR3 nucleotide sequence: TGTGCCAGCAGTGAATGGGGCAGTATCTATGGCTACACCTTC.

This clone was observed a single time. The chain has TRBV12-1 and TRBJ2-5; TRBD2, the table's D call, was not compared with the DNA. TRBV12-1 is noted as a pseudogene. This CDR3 region has 15 residues. CDR3 DNA sequence: TGTGCCAGCAGCTTTGAGACTACTGTACAAGAGACCCAGTACTTC. Its protein is CASSFETTVQETQYF.

The rearrangement joins TRBV7-2 to TRBJ1-5; the D is unclear. V dropped 3 bases and J dropped 4 bases, with 10 bases sitting between them. Germline CDR1 is SGHTA and CDR2 is FQGNSA. The CDR3 loop spans 14 amino acids. The CDR3 is CASSLMGLNQPQHF. The CDR3 DNA reads as TGTGCCAGCAGCTTGATGGGGTTGAATCAGCCCCAGCATTTT. Full variable domain (outside the CDR3, taken from reference TRBV7-2 and TRBJ1-5): GAGVSQSPSNKVTEKGKDVELRCDPISGHTALYWYRQSLGQGLEFLIYFQGNSAPDKSGLPSDRFSAERTGGSVSTLTIQRTQQEDSAVYLCASSLMGLNQPQHFGDGTRLSIL.

The chain is built from TRBV2 and TRBJ1-2, with D perhaps matching TRBD1 (6 bases). This CDR3 region has 16 residues. V lost 1 base and J 1 base, leaving 13 bases between the germline ends. In germline, CDR1 is SNHLY, CDR2 FYNNEI. The CDR3 region is CASSEGRGLYNYGYTF. In nucleotides, the CDR3 is TGTGCCAGCAGTGAAGGCAGGGGCCTATATAACTATGGCTACACCTTC.

V and J are TRBV10-3 and TRBJ1-4; 9 bases line up with TRBD1. The CDR3 is 14 amino acids. J lost 8 bases, V lost 3 bases, and 4 bases had no gene match. The V gene's germline CDR1 is ENHRY and CDR2 SYGVKD. The CDR3 sequence is CAISDTGGAEKLFF. The CDR3 DNA follows: TGTGCCATCAGTGATACAGGGGGCGCGGAAAAACTGTTTTTT.

The chain carries TRBV7-2 and TRBJ1-1, with a tentative D call TRBD1 (5 bases). From germline, CDR1 is SGHTA and CDR2 FQGNSA. The CDR3 consists of 14 residues. Trimming cost V 9 bases and J 3 bases, with 17 bases left between them. DNA of the CDR3: TGTGCCAGTCAGCGCAGGGCGGGGGACACTGAAGCTTTCTTT. It codes for CASQRRAGDTEAFF.

The chain uses TRBV7-9 and TRBJ1-1; a possible D gene is TRBD1 (5 bases). There are 13 residues in the CDR3. Per germline, CDR1 SEHNR and CDR2 FQNEAQ (reference sequence). The germline V and J ends were trimmed by 1 base and 8 bases, with 11 bases remaining between them. In nucleotides, the CDR3 is TGTGCCAGCAGCTTAGGAGGCCGGGACGAAGCTTTCTTT. Translating gives CASSLGGRDEAFF.

This clone was recorded once. This rearrangement joins TRBV6-5 to TRBJ1-6; no clear D. V shed 0 bases and J shed 10 bases, with 16 bases lying between them. The germline V gene has CDR1 MNHEY and CDR2 SVGAGI. CDR3 length equals 16 residues. This CDR3 is CASSYSIRLGYSPLHF. In DNA form, the CDR3 reads TGTGCCAGCAGTTACTCGATTCGTCTTGGTTACTCACCCCTCCACTTT.

The chain uses TRBV28 and TRBJ2-2; no clear D. Trimming took off 6 bases at V and 10 bases at J, with 9 bases between the two ends. This CDR3 is 11 amino acids long. CDR1 MDHEN and CDR2 SYDVKM come from the germline V gene. The CDR3 sequence is CASRKSVELFF. The CDR3 DNA follows: TGTGCCAGCAGAAAATCAGTGGAGCTGTTTTTT.

The chain is built from TRBV15 and TRBJ2-7, with a weak D call TRBD2 (5 bases). This CDR3 has 16 amino acids. Trimming stripped 3 bases from V and 3 bases from J, with 18 bases between. From germline, CDR1 is LNHNV and CDR2 YYDKDF (reference sequence). CDR3 protein: CATSSPFGGLGYEQYF. The CDR3 DNA sequence: TGTGCCACCAGCAGCCCGTTTGGCGGGCTTGGCTACGAGCAGTACTTC. Full variable domain (outside the CDR3, taken from reference TRBV15 and TRBJ2-7): DAMVIQNPRYQVTQFGKPVTLSCSQTLNHNVMYWYQQKSSQAPKLLFHYYDKDFNNEADTPDNFQSRRPNTSFCFLDIRSPGLGDTAMYLCATSSPFGGLGYEQYFGPGTRLTVT.

The chain is built from TRBV7-8 and TRBJ2-5; 10 nucleotides align to TRBD2. Trimming at V came to 5 bases and at J to 1 base, leaving 7 bases not matched to a gene. The CDR3 has 16 amino acids. Germline-derived CDR1 and CDR2 are SGHVS and FQNEAQ. The CDR3 reads CASSIGTSDLQETQYF. CDR3 DNA: TGTGCCAGCAGCATCGGGACTAGCGACCTCCAAGAGACCCAGTACTTC.

V and J are TRBV6-5 and TRBJ2-3, with TRBD2 matching 9 bases. V lost 4 bases, J lost 4 bases, and 6 bases stayed unmatched. Germline loops: CDR1 MNHEY, CDR2 SVGAGI. The CDR3 totals 15 residues. CDR3 nucleotide sequence: TGTGCCAGCAGTTCCGGGACTAGCATCTCAGATACGCAGTATTTT. It specifies CASSSGTSISDTQYF.

The V and J genes are TRBV11-2 and TRBJ2-6; the D call may be TRBD1 or TRBD2 (7 bases each). V dropped 4 bases and J dropped 0 bases, with 16 bases sitting between them. The CDR3 has 18 residues. Per the germline V gene, CDR1 is SGHAT and CDR2 is FQNNGV. CDR3 DNA: TGTGCCAGCAGCTCTAGACAGGGCGGGAGCTCTGGGGCCAACGTCCTGACTTTC. Translated, it gives CASSSRQGGSSGANVLTF.

V gene TRBV6-5 combines with J gene TRBJ2-3; D gene ambiguous. The CDR3 extends over 11 amino acids. V lost 6 bases and J 2 bases, leaving 3 bases between the germline ends. Germline lookup yields CDR1 MNHEY and CDR2 SVGAGI. CDR3 nucleotide sequence: TGTGCCAGCAGGGACACAGATACGCAGTATTTT. Protein product: CASRDTDTQYF.

V gene TRBV10-2 combines with J gene TRBJ1-2; 8 nucleotides line up with TRBD1. The germline V gene has CDR1 WSHSY and CDR2 SAAADI. CDR3 size: 13 residues. J lost 10 bases, V lost 2 bases, and 6 bases had no gene match. The CDR3 loop is CASSEKRTGNYTF. The CDR3 DNA is TGCGCCAGCAGTGAGAAACGGACAGGGAACTACACCTTC.

V gene TRBV5-1 combines with J gene TRBJ2-5; no clear D gene. In germline, CDR1 is SGHRS, CDR2 YFSETQ. The CDR3 sequence is 13 residues long. Trimming removed 2 bases from V and 1 base from J, with 6 bases in between. CDR3 loop: CASSFPGQETQYF. In DNA form, the CDR3 reads TGCGCCAGCAGCTTCCCAGGCCAAGAGACCCAGTACTTC.

This clone was seen only a few times. This chain links TRBV4-3 with TRBJ2-5; 7 bases align to TRBD2. CDR1 and CDR2 from the germline V gene are LGHNA and YSLEER. V was clipped by 3 bases and J by 9 bases; unmatched bases: 19. The CDR3 sequence is 17 residues long. CDR3 residues: CASSQWIRGRADGAQYF. Here the CDR3 DNA reads TGCGCCAGCAGCCAGTGGATTCGGGGGAGGGCCGATGGGGCCCAGTACTTC.

J is TRBJ1-1 and V is TRBV6-5, with 7 nucleotides matching TRBD1. Germline-derived CDR1 and CDR2 are MNHEY and SVGAGI. The CDR3 has 15 residues. The V segment lost 0 bases and the J segment 3 bases; nucleotides outside the gene matches: 4. The chain's CDR3 is CASSYSEGADTEAFF. The CDR3 DNA reads as TGTGCCAGCAGTTACTCAGAGGGGGCGGACACTGAAGCTTTCTTT.